These 28 T cell receptor beta chains share one sample of origin, sequenced in a study of shared clonotypes between healthy human individuals. The protocol was immunoSEQ multiplex PCR, while the TCRdb copy is restricted to in-frame clones and leaves out a portion. The sample has approximately 500,000 clones, 90% to 96% seen once. Sequences were obtained from naive CD4+ T cells sorted from blood. The subset is: CD45RA+ positively selected. The receptor set was obtained from a woman in her twenties or thirties in good health.

A single count supports this clone. V is TRBV28 and J is TRBJ1-2; D is undetermined. From germline, CDR1 is MDHEN and CDR2 SYDVKM. The CDR3 has 13 amino acids. The ends were cut back, 11 bases at V and 4 bases at J, with 17 bases in the middle. CDR3 sequence (DNA): TGTGCCGGAAGTCTTAGGGAATTCTATGGCTACACCTTC. Its protein is CAGSLREFYGYTF.

A word on this clone: The junction shows a germline mismatch at one end, possibly a read error. The J gene is TRBJ2-7, the V gene TRBV10-2; 12 nucleotides agree with TRBD2. The CDR3 is made up of 14 amino acids. Germline lookup yields CDR1 WSHSY and CDR2 SAAADI. The CDR3 loop reads CASSGTSGTRSLVF. The CDR3 DNA follows: TGCGCCAGCAGTGGGACTAGCGGGACGAGAAGTTTGGTCTTC.

V usage is TRBV27 and J usage is TRBJ2-7, with D possibly TRBD1 on 5 matching bases. Trimming removed 5 bases from V and 7 bases from J, with 15 bases in between. CDR3 length equals 13 residues. CDR1 is MNHEY, CDR2 SMNVEV, per germline (reference sequence). CDR3: CASSPQAGLEQYF. CDR3 nucleotides: TGTGCCAGCAGTCCCCAGGCAGGGTTGGAGCAGTACTTC.

The gene calls are TRBV28 and TRBJ2-3; TRBD1 agrees at 7 bases. CDR1 MDHEN and CDR2 SYDVKM come from the germline V gene. The V and J ends lost 5 bases and 6 bases, in that order; junction bases with no gene match: 11. The CDR3 spans 15 residues. The DNA of the CDR3 is TGTGCCAGCAGTATTTACAGGGGCAGTGCGGATACGCAGTATTTT. Translating gives CASSIYRGSADTQYF.

This clone was detected once. The V call is TRBV27, the J call TRBJ2-3, with D perhaps TRBD1 (5 bases). Germline CDR1 and CDR2: MNHEY and SMNVEV (reference sequence). This CDR3 comprises 14 residues. V was shortened by 4 bases and J by 4 bases, with 12 bases between the two germline ends. The CDR3 loop is CASSWVAGSDTQYF. CDR3 DNA sequence: TGTGCCAGCAGTTGGGTGGCAGGGTCAGATACGCAGTATTTT.

Turning to this clone: Other nucleotide sequences in the sample specify the same CDR3. The genes are TRBV18 and TRBJ1-1; TRBD1 is a possible D gene (5 bases). The V gene's germline CDR1 is KGHSH and CDR2 LQKENI. The V end lost 6 bases, the J end lost 3 bases, and 14 bases lay between the germline ends. This CDR3 contains 14 residues. The CDR3 loop reads CASSPGGGDTEAFF. The CDR3 nucleotides read TGTGCCAGCTCCCCTGGGGGTGGGGACACTGAAGCTTTCTTT.

The chain links TRBV6-5 to TRBJ2-5; 7 bases match TRBD1. There are 14 residues in the CDR3. Germline lookup yields CDR1 MNHEY and CDR2 SVGAGI. Trimming removed 5 bases from V and 5 bases from J; junction bases left unmatched: 8. The CDR3 region is CASSLQQGTETQYF. CDR3 coding DNA: TGTGCCAGCAGTCTCCAACAGGGGACGGAGACCCAGTACTTC.

The CDR3 protein is CASSNRVSNQPQHF. The CDR3 bases are TGTGCCAGTAGTAACAGGGTGAGCAATCAGCCCCAGCATTTT. V gene TRBV19 combines with J gene TRBJ1-5; tentative D call: TRBD1 (6 bases). The germline V and J ends were trimmed by 4 bases and 1 base, with 8 bases remaining between them. The CDR3 totals 14 residues. Germline values: CDR1 LNHDA, CDR2 SQIVND (reference sequence). The complete variable domain, with remaining parts taken from reference TRBV19 and TRBJ1-5, reads DGGITQSPKYLFRKEGQNVTLSCEQNLNHDAMYWYRQDPGQGLRLIYYSQIVNDFQKGDIAEGYSVSREKKESFPLTVTSAQKNPTAFYLCASSNRVSNQPQHFGDGTRLSIL.

This chain links TRBV29-1 with TRBJ2-5; 13 positions match TRBD2. The better agreement between TRBJ2-7 and the DNA end casts doubt on the J call. Germline V lookup: CDR1 SQVTM, CDR2 ANQGSEA. This CDR3 spans 14 amino acids. Here the CDR3 reads CSVLTSGRGYEQYF. DNA for the CDR3: TGCAGCGTACTAACTAGCGGGAGGGGATACGAGCAGTACTTC.

The chain has TRBV11-2 and TRBJ2-3, with D perhaps matching TRBD1 or TRBD2 (7 bases each). Trimming left V 3 bases short and J 4 bases short, with 17 bases between. The CDR3 loop spans 16 amino acids. From germline, CDR1 is SGHAT and CDR2 FQNNGV. The CDR3 here is CASSLTTGRGPDTQYF. The DNA for the CDR3 is TGTGCCAGCAGCTTGACGACAGGGCGGGGGCCAGATACGCAGTATTTT.

The J gene is TRBJ2-4, the V gene TRBV2; perhaps TRBD1 as D (6 bases). Germline CDR1 and CDR2: SNHLY and FYNNEI. The V end lost 5 bases, the J end lost 0 bases, and 14 bases lay between the germline ends. The CDR3 length is 16 residues. CDR3 residues: CASSPRTELAKNIQYF. DNA of the CDR3: TGTGCCAGCAGTCCCCGGACAGAATTAGCCAAAAACATTCAGTACTTC.

The chain uses TRBV7-8 and TRBJ1-3; no clear D gene. This CDR3 contains 13 residues. V dropped 0 bases and J dropped 3 bases, with 3 bases sitting between them. CDR1 SGHVS and CDR2 FQNEAQ come from the germline V gene. The CDR3 region is CASSLAGGNTIYF. CDR3 coding DNA: TGTGCCAGCAGCTTAGCCGGTGGAAACACCATATATTTT.

The CDR3 DNA sequence: TGCGCCAGCAGCTTTCAGGAGGTCGGCAATGAGCAGTTCTTC. Translating gives CASSFQEVGNEQFF. The chain couples TRBV5-1 to TRBJ2-1, with a possible D match to TRBD2 (5 bases). Trimming took off 2 bases at V and 6 bases at J, with 12 bases between the two ends. Germline V gives CDR1 SGHRS, CDR2 YFSETQ. This CDR3 spans 14 amino acids.

V usage is TRBV7-8 and J usage is TRBJ2-5, with 8 bases lining up with TRBD2. Germline V gives CDR1 SGHVS, CDR2 FQNEAQ. V dropped 5 bases and J dropped 4; count of bases not matched to a gene: 9. This CDR3 has 15 residues. CDR3 amino acids: CASSREGLAAETQYF. The CDR3, as DNA: TGTGCCAGCAGCCGGGAGGGGCTAGCTGCAGAGACCCAGTACTTC.

V and J are TRBV5-1 and TRBJ2-6; 8 positions agree with TRBD1. The CDR3 contains 19 residues. The germline gives CDR1 SGHRS, CDR2 YFSETQ. The V and J ends lost 2 bases and 1 base, in that order; junction bases with no gene match: 11. The CDR3: CASSLPWAGGASGANVLTF. The CDR3 bases are TGCGCCAGCAGCTTACCCTGGGCAGGGGGCGCGTCTGGGGCCAACGTCCTGACTTTC.

This sequence joins TRBV28 and TRBJ1-1; D remains ambiguous. CDR3 length: 15 amino acids. Germline CDR1 and CDR2: MDHEN and SYDVKM. The germline V and J ends were trimmed by 1 base and 2 bases, with 11 bases remaining between them. The CDR3 reads CASSLYAHLNTEAFF. The CDR3 nucleotides are TGTGCCAGCAGTTTATATGCCCACCTTAACACTGAAGCTTTCTTT.

The V call is TRBV28, the J call TRBJ2-5, with D perhaps TRBD1 (5 bases). TRBJ2-7 matches the DNA end more closely, so the J call is doubtful. The germline gives CDR1 MDHEN, CDR2 SYDVKM. The CDR3 spans 14 residues. CDR3 bases: TGTGCCAGCAGTTTGCCAGGGTATTCCTACGAGCAGTACTTC. It is translated as CASSLPGYSYEQYF.

CDR3 sequence (DNA): TGCGCCAGCAGCCCCGTTGCAGCGGGAGATTACAATGAGCAGTTCTTC. Translating it yields CASSPVAAGDYNEQFF. The gene calls are TRBV4-1 and TRBJ2-1; 8 nucleotides agree with TRBD2. V gave up 4 bases and J gave up 4 bases; unmatched junction bases: 9. Germline V gene data show CDR1 as MGHRA and CDR2 as YSYEKL. CDR3 length equals 16 residues.

The chain employs TRBV19 and TRBJ1-1; TRBD1 is a possible D gene (5 bases). Trimming removed 5 bases at V and 1 base at J, with 11 bases between. The CDR3 is 14 residues long. Germline lookup yields CDR1 LNHDA and CDR2 SQIVND (reference sequence). DNA for the CDR3: TGTGCCAGTAGTCGACAGAGCCCGAACACTGAAGCTTTCTTT. This translates into CASSRQSPNTEAFF.

The chain combines TRBV15 with TRBJ2-7, with 11 bases identical to TRBD2. J lost 6 bases, V lost 1 base, and 11 bases had no gene match. Germline CDR1 LNHNV, CDR2 YYDKDF (reference sequence). The CDR3 is 17 residues long. The chain's CDR3 is CATSRGSLAGVSGEQYF. The CDR3 nucleotides are TGTGCCACCAGCAGAGGGTCACTAGCGGGAGTTTCCGGCGAGCAGTACTTC.

This sequence joins TRBV6-5 and TRBJ1-1, with D unresolved. Germline CDR1 MNHEY, CDR2 SVGAGI. V was trimmed by 7 bases and J by 4 bases, leaving 13 bases between them. This CDR3 is 13 amino acids long. The CDR3 spells CASTKVSSTEAFF. The CDR3, as DNA: TGTGCCAGCACTAAGGTATCCAGCACTGAAGCTTTCTTT.

This rearrangement joins TRBV29-1 to TRBJ1-2; a weak D match, TRBD1 (5 bases). Germline-derived CDR1 and CDR2 are SQVTM and ANQGSEA. The CDR3 spans 10 residues. V was shortened by 3 bases and J by 10 bases, with 9 bases between the two germline ends. For the CDR3, the DNA is TGCAGCGTTGATAGGGACGTCTACACCTTC. It codes for CSVDRDVYTF.

The CDR3 protein is CASSPDRDGEAFF. The CDR3 nucleotides are TGCGCCAGCAGCCCCGACAGGGACGGTGAAGCTTTCTTT. The chain links TRBV5-1 to TRBJ1-1; 7 bases align to TRBD1. Losses at the gene ends were 4 bases for V and 7 bases for J; bases not matched to a gene: 7. CDR3 length: 13 residues. Germline lookup yields CDR1 SGHRS and CDR2 YFSETQ.

The chain employs TRBV5-1 and TRBJ2-2; either TRBD1 or TRBD2 may fit D (6 bases each). Germline lookup yields CDR1 SGHRS and CDR2 YFSETQ. This CDR3 is built from 17 residues. The V and J ends lost 1 base and 3 bases respectively, with 16 bases between them. The CDR3 reads CASSLTGAGADTGELFF. The CDR3, as DNA: TGCGCCAGCAGCTTGACGGGGGCCGGGGCGGACACCGGGGAGCTGTTTTTT. The complete variable domain, with remaining parts taken from reference TRBV5-1 and TRBJ2-2, reads KAGVTQTPRYLIKTRGQQVTLSCSPISGHRSVSWYQQTPGQGLQFLFEYFSETQRNKGNFPGRFSGRQFSNSRSEMNVSTLELGDSALYLCASSLTGAGADTGELFFGEGSRLTVL.

In this sample, this clone turned up once. The gene calls are TRBV5-6 and TRBJ2-5; D possibly corresponds to TRBD1 (5 bases). CDR3 length: 14 amino acids. Trimming shortened V by 0 bases and J by 2 bases, and 8 bases separated the two germline ends. Germline V gives CDR1 SGHDT, CDR2 YYEEEE. DNA for the CDR3: TGTGCCAGCAGCTTGGTCAGGGTTCAAGAGACCCAGTACTTC. Its translation: CASSLVRVQETQYF.

This chain joins TRBV6-5 and TRBJ2-7, with TRBD2 matching over 7 bases. The CDR3 contains 15 residues. Germline V gene sequence: CDR1 MNHEY, CDR2 SVGAGI. The trim removed 0 bases at V and 3 bases at J, leaving 5 bases unmatched. CDR3 sequence (DNA): TGTGCCAGCAGTTACTCGATACTAGCGCACTACGAGCAGTACTTC. Its translation is CASSYSILAHYEQYF.

The rearrangement uses TRBV5-1 and TRBJ2-5; TRBD1 might be the D (8 bases). V lost 4 bases and J lost 4, with 20 bases in between. This CDR3 contains 16 residues. The germline gives CDR1 SGHRS, CDR2 YFSETQ. CDR3 DNA sequence: TGCGCCAGCAGCCGGACCAGGACAGGGAGGGGAGAGACCCAGTACTTC. Residues: CASSRTRTGRGETQYF.

The CDR3 protein is CASSITRTGEQFF. The CDR3 region has the DNA TGTGCCAGTAGTATTACAAGGACTGGTGAGCAGTTCTTC. V usage is TRBV19 and J usage is TRBJ2-1; tentatively, D is TRBD2 (5 bases). Trimming removed 3 bases at V and 9 bases at J, with 12 bases between. The CDR3 extends over 13 amino acids. CDR1 LNHDA and CDR2 SQIVND come from the germline V gene (reference sequence).